A selection of T cell receptor beta chains follows, all from one sample in a study of cytomegalovirus exposure and HLA in healthy donors. Some clones are missing from TCRdb's copy, which holds only in-frame ones; the method was immunoSEQ multiplex PCR. This repertoire includes some 150,000 clones. What was sequenced was PBMCs. The receptors shown here come from a man aged 40-55 years in good health and CMV-seronegative. Both conserved end residues are trimmed from each CDR3.

V gene	J gene	CDR3 protein
TRBV11-2	TRBJ1-4	ASSPEGGGYEKLF
TRBV11-3	TRBJ1-1	ASSFAGGTEAF
TRBV28	TRBJ1-2	ASSSTGIGSYT
TRBV18	TRBJ1-2	ASSLSNRGYGYT
TRBV7-9	TRBJ1-1	ASSASGGTEAF
TRBV4-2	TRBJ2-5	ASSQGGDYPDEAQY
TRBV2	TRBJ1-2	ASSPVFRGYT
TRBV4-3	TRBJ2-3	ASSQDHQATDTQY
TRBV19	TRBJ1-2	ASSRDQGADGYT
TRBV6-5	TRBJ1-2	ASSRGDKTNYGYT
TRBV25-1	TRBJ2-4	ASSGPNLPQY
TRBV18	TRBJ1-3	ASSRGTVSGNTIY
TRBV7-9	TRBJ2-1	ASSLLGVGQF
TRBV27	TRBJ2-7	ASSSVGAREQY
TRBV28	TRBJ1-4	ASSLGQGREKLF
TRBV19	TRBJ1-1	ASSPWRGGTEAF
TRBV14	TRBJ2-3	ASSDRWAGLGADTQY
TRBV5-1	TRBJ1-5	ASSLLGGDQPQH
TRBV18	TRBJ2-7	ASSPGTGGFEQY
TRBV19	TRBJ1-6	ASSIYQGAFNSPLH
TRBV4-1	TRBJ1-6	ASSQFGPRLNSPLH
TRBV28	TRBJ2-7	ASSLTPGTYEQY
TRBV7-9	TRBJ2-1	AARQGYYNEQF
TRBV6-6	TRBJ1-2	ASTQGSNYGYT
TRBV6-6	TRBJ1-4	ASSYAWREGKLF
TRBV7-3	TRBJ1-1	ASSSGTESTEAF
TRBV19	TRBJ2-3	ASMGLRDRLTDTQY
TRBV11-1	TRBJ1-4	ASSLSSYEKLF
TRBV7-2	TRBJ2-3	ASSSVYGEDTQY
TRBV6-5	TRBJ1-1	ASSYGQLTEAF
TRBV19	TRBJ2-6	ASSISGSGANVLT
TRBV20-1	TRBJ1-2	SSEGDYGYT
TRBV29-1	TRBJ1-2	SVGIGGDYGYT
TRBV7-2	TRBJ2-7	ASSLAPQFGGLSESEQY
TRBV7-2	-	ASSSGTGPNEQY
TRBV7-2	TRBJ2-3	ASSIRQGTDTQY
TRBV11-2	TRBJ2-3	ASSLGLVTDTQY
TRBV7-6	TRBJ1-2	ASSLDGGGGGYT
TRBV5-6	TRBJ2-7	ASSFDSFSTEQY
TRBV11-2	TRBJ2-7	ASSFEGRYHEQY
TRBV20-1	TRBJ2-5	SAISAETQY
TRBV5-4	TRBJ1-3	ASSSKNRAGNTIY
TRBV7-2	TRBJ2-7	ASSSSGTTYEQY
TRBV5-1	TRBJ1-2	ASSFRPVVEQANYGYT